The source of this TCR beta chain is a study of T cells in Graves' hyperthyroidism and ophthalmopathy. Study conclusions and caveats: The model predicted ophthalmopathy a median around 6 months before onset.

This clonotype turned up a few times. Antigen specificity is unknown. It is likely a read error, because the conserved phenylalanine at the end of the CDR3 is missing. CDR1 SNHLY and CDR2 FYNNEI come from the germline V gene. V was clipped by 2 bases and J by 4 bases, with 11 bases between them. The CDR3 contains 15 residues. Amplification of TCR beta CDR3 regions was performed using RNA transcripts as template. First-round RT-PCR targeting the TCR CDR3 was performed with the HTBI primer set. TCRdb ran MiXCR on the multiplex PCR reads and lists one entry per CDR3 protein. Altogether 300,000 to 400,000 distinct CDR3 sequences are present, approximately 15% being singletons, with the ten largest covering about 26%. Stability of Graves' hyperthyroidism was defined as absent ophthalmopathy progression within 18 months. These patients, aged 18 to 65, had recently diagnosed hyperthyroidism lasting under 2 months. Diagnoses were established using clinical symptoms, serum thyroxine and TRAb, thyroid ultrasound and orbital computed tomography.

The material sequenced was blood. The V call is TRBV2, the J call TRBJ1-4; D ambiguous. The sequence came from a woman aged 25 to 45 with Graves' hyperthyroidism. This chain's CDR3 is CASSEKIGYNEKLFS. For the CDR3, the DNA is TGTGCCAGCAGTGAAAAAATAGGGTATAATGAAAAACTGTTTTCT.